A selection of T cell receptor beta chains follows, all from one sample in a study of CD8 T cells in Susac syndrome. TCRdb independently ran MiXCR on the immunoSEQ multiplex PCR reads; one entry per CDR3 protein. Among around 180,000 distinct CDR3 sequences listed, approximately 94% were seen once. The sequenced material came from CD4+ T cells from PBMCs. These receptors were taken from a human donor with Susac syndrome. Both conserved end residues are trimmed from each CDR3.

cdr3_length: 10
v_call: TRBV7-9
cdr3_aa: ASSSRQETQY

cdr3_length: 14
v_call: TRBV5-6
cdr3_aa: ASSSSTSGHYNEQF

cdr3_length: 12
v_call: TRBV9
cdr3_aa: ASSVSGDQETQY

cdr3_length: 11
v_call: TRBV20-1
cdr3_aa: SARVAATGGYT

cdr3_length: 14
v_call: TRBV6-1
cdr3_aa: ASSRTGQGGNQPQH

cdr3_length: 12
v_call: TRBV5-1
cdr3_aa: ASSLFGGGVEQY

cdr3_length: 14
v_call: TRBV3-1
cdr3_aa: ASSPQSQSGGHEQY

cdr3_length: 13
v_call: TRBV20-1
cdr3_aa: SAGFPGAPQETQY

cdr3_length: 11
v_call: TRBV7-2
cdr3_aa: ASSLGQGLSYT

cdr3_length: 13
v_call: TRBV15
cdr3_aa: ATSRPDRSSYEQY

cdr3_length: 14
v_call: TRBV4-1
cdr3_aa: ASSQDVDRSSYEQY

cdr3_length: 13
v_call: TRBV6-5
cdr3_aa: ASSSTGQGANGYT

cdr3_length: 12
v_call: TRBV3-1
cdr3_aa: ASSHLGPGNEQF

cdr3_length: 13
v_call: TRBV13
cdr3_aa: ASSLPTGRGSPLH

cdr3_length: 13
v_call: TRBV6-1
cdr3_aa: ASSGRGGRDNEQF

cdr3_length: 12
v_call: TRBV12-5
cdr3_aa: ASGLASSTDTQY

cdr3_length: 12
v_call: TRBV18
cdr3_aa: ASSPVTQGDEQY

cdr3_length: 12
v_call: TRBV5-1
cdr3_aa: ASSFGTGGYEQY

cdr3_length: 11
v_call: TRBV5-1
cdr3_aa: ASSFQGSGELF

cdr3_length: 11
v_call: TRBV7-2
cdr3_aa: ASSARTDSPLH

cdr3_length: 12
v_call: TRBV12-5
cdr3_aa: ASGTSGGTDTQY

cdr3_length: 14
v_call: TRBV19
cdr3_aa: ASSNLWTEGTDTQY

cdr3_length: 12
v_call: TRBV30
cdr3_aa: AWEPGQGTDTQY

cdr3_length: 12
v_call: TRBV12-3/TRBV12-4
cdr3_aa: ASSTTGQNQPQH

cdr3_length: 14
v_call: TRBV7-9
cdr3_aa: ASSLIGPSYGQTQY

cdr3_length: 9
v_call: TRBV19
cdr3_aa: ASRRGEKLF

cdr3_length: 14
v_call: TRBV20-1
cdr3_aa: SARAIEAPETDTQY

cdr3_length: 13
v_call: TRBV5-1
cdr3_aa: ASSWRGQGGDEQY

cdr3_length: 10
v_call: TRBV6-5
cdr3_aa: ASTQRGDTQY

cdr3_length: 11
v_call: TRBV27
cdr3_aa: ASGQPNTGELF

cdr3_length: 13
v_call: TRBV4-3
cdr3_aa: ASSSRLTSTDTQY

cdr3_length: 11
v_call: TRBV12-5
cdr3_aa: ASSRDRGPEQY

cdr3_length: 12
v_call: TRBV27
cdr3_aa: ASSPYRGTYEQY

cdr3_length: 14
v_call: TRBV5-1
cdr3_aa: ASRSGLAGLADEQY

cdr3_length: 14
v_call: TRBV30
cdr3_aa: AWRKPTGRAKNIQY

cdr3_length: 14
v_call: TRBV5-6
cdr3_aa: ASKAIGELAKNIQY

cdr3_length: 14
v_call: TRBV6-5
cdr3_aa: ASSSPGTGPNYGYT

cdr3_length: 15
v_call: TRBV25-1
cdr3_aa: ASSEYQGASSYNEQF

cdr3_length: 13
v_call: TRBV3-1
cdr3_aa: ASSLASMGPYGYT

cdr3_length: 13
v_call: TRBV25-1
cdr3_aa: ASSEWRGGLNEQF

cdr3_length: 11
v_call: TRBV29-1
cdr3_aa: SVGIQGGETQY

cdr3_length: 12
v_call: TRBV30
cdr3_aa: AWNRGELNYGYT

cdr3_length: 14
v_call: TRBV12-3/TRBV12-4
cdr3_aa: ASSYTSGGAGETQY

cdr3_length: 12
v_call: TRBV7-3
cdr3_aa: ASSGPGQGNIQY

cdr3_length: 13
v_call: TRBV5-1
cdr3_aa: ASSSTDSGTGELF